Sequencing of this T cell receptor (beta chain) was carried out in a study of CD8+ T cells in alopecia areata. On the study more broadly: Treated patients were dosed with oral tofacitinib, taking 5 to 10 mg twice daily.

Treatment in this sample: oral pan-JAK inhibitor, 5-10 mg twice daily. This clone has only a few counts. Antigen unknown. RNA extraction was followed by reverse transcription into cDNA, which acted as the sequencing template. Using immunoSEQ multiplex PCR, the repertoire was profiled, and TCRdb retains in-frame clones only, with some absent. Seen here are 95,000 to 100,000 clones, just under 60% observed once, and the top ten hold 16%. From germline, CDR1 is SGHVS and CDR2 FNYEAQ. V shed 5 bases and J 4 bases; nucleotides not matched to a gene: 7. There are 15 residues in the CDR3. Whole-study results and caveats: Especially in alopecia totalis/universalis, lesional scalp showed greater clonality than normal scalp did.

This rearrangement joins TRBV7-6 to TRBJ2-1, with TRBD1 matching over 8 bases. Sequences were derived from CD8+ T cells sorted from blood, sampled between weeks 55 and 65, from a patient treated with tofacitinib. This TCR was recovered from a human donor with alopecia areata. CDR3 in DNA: TGTGCCAGCAGCGTTGGGGACAGGCGGTACAATGAGCAGTTCTTC. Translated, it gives CASSVGDRRYNEQFF.